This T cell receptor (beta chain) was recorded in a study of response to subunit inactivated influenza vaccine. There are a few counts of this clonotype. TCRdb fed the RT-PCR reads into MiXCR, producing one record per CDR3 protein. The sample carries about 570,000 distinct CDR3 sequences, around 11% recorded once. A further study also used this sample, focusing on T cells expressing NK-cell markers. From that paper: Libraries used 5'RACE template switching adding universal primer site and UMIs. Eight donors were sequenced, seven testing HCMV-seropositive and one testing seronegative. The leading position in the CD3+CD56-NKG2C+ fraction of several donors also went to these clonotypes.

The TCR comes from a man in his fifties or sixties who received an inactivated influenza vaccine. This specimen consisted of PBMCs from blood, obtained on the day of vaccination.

The CDR3 reads CASSPRQGSNRAFF. In DNA form, the CDR3 reads TGTGCCAGCAGCCCCAGACAGGGATCAAATAGAGCTTTCTTT. V usage is TRBV3-1 and J usage is TRBJ1-1; 7 nucleotides line up with TRBD1. Germline V lookup: CDR1 LGHDT, CDR2 YNNKEL (reference sequence). V lost 4 bases to trimming and J lost 10 bases; unmatched junction nucleotides: 12. CDR3 length: 14 residues.